This T cell receptor beta chain derives from a study of patients and donors after allogeneic stem cell transplantation. Trimming pared 0 bases from V and 2 bases from J, leaving 12 bases between. The CDR3 has 15 amino acids. CDR1 and CDR2 (germline): DFQATT, SNEGSKA (reference sequence). TCRdb reprocessed the RT-PCR reads via MiXCR and lists one record per CDR3 protein. The table lists 190,000 or so distinct CDR3 sequences, 38% of them singletons. In this sample, this clonotype turned up once. The receptor's source is a human donor who was either an allogeneic HSCT recipient or a stem cell or donor lymphocyte infusion donor (not recorded which). It is not recorded whose cells these are; they may come from a transplant donor. Sequenced: blood, either unsorted or a sorted T cell fraction (not recorded which). The chain uses TRBV20-1 and TRBJ2-3; D is ambiguous. The CDR3 sequence: CSARESPTPTDTQYF. CDR3 DNA sequence: TGCAGTGCTAGAGAGTCGCCGACTCCCACAGATACGCAGTATTTT.